The source of this TCR beta chain is a study of radiation and T cells in renal cell carcinoma. For this clone: Its antigen remains unknown.

TCRdb's table, derived via immunoSEQ multiplex PCR, lists solely in-frame clones and lacks some. The data show 24,000 or so clones, 58% seen once. Study outcomes and limitations: Dominant CDR3 motifs occupied more repertoire in irradiated than control tumors.

The germline CDR1 and CDR2 sequences are SGHTA and FQGTGA. With 1 base removed from V and 2 bases from J, the gap between germline ends came to 6 bases. The CDR3 loop spans 15 amino acids. Documented treatment: treatment-naive control, cytoreductive nephrectomy. Control samples are tumors resected by cytoreductive nephrectomy without prior radiation. Sequenced material: tumor tissue, taken from a patient whose treatment was nephrectomy without radiotherapy. The chain joins TRBV7-3 to TRBJ2-6; D assignment may be TRBD1 or TRBD2 (5 bases each). The receptor was derived from a man aged 40-50 years with renal cell carcinoma. CDR3 protein: CASSLRGAGANVLTF. CDR3 in DNA: TGTGCCAGCAGCTTAAGAGGGGCTGGGGCCAACGTCCTGACTTTC.